These 18 T cell receptor delta chains came from one sample sequenced in a study of gamma-delta chains in newborns, infants, children (dated by TCRdb to between 2017 and 2020). TCRdb records Illumina MiSeq as the sequencer. TCRdb reran clone calling on the public reads with CATT; rows sharing one DNA sequence were then combined. The sample includes roughly 4,500 delta-chain clones, with approximately 14% observed a single time. The ten largest clones represent over 6.5% of the sample. Material for sequencing was blood. Receptor source: a child who was a newborn, infant or young child, either healthy, febrile or measles-vaccinated (not recorded which).

In its sample, this clone was seen a few times. TCRdb assigns this DNA the protein of a much larger clone, which departs from its translation at residue 9; this likely reflects a read error, and the protein shown comes from translating the DNA. J is TRDJ1 and V is TRDV1; TRDD3 is a possible D gene (6 bases). The CDR3 is made up of 17 amino acids. Trimming took 5 bases from V and 0 from J, leaving 19 bases between them. The germline V gene encodes CDR1 TSWWSYY and CDR2 QGS. CDR3 loop: CALGSYTGSSYTDKLIF. The CDR3, as DNA: TGTGCTCTTGGGAGCTATACTGGGAGCTCGTACACCGATAAACTCATCTTT.

As to this clone: The protein held in TCRdb is that of a much larger clone and does not match this DNA's translation at residue 16, likely because of a read error; the protein shown is translated from the DNA. V is TRDV2 and J is TRDJ3; TRDD3 aligns across 9 bases. The J gene, not given by TCRdb, was assigned here from a germline match of the nucleotide sequence. From germline, CDR1 is GEAIGNYY and CDR2 EKD. This CDR3 spans 19 amino acids. The CDR3 sequence: CACDSVLGESSWDTRKMFF. CDR3 bases: TGTGCCTGTGACTCCGTACTGGGGGAAAGCTCCTGGGACACCCGAAAGATGTTTTTC.

About this clone itself: The translation of this DNA and the TCRdb protein of a much larger clone differ at residue 16, probably owing to a read error; the protein shown here is translated from the DNA. The CDR3 is CACVPLPTLLGDTGDIDKLIF. The CDR3 nucleotides are TGTGCCTGTGTGCCCCTTCCTACATTACTGGGGGATACCGGGGACATCGATAAACTCATCTTT. The gene calls are TRDV2 and TRDJ1; 12 bases match TRDD3. The CDR3 spans 21 residues. Per germline, CDR1 GEAIGNYY and CDR2 EKD. V was clipped by 5 bases and J by 4 bases; unmatched bases: 25.

A remark on this clone: This may be a read error, as it is one base from a much larger clone. V and J are TRDV2 and TRDJ1; 11 bases fit TRDD3. Germline V gene data show CDR1 as GEAIGNYY and CDR2 as EKD. With V trimmed by 0 bases and J by 4 bases, 12 bases remained unmatched. The CDR3 has 18 amino acids. The DNA of the CDR3 is TGTGCCTGTGACACCATCTCCCCTCCTGGGGGATACATCGATAAACTCATCTTT. As protein: CACDTISPPGGYIDKLIF.

This clone ranks as medium-sized. Other nucleotide sequences from this sample produce the same CDR3. The chain has TRDV2 and TRDJ1, with 12 positions matching TRDD3. V was clipped by 0 bases and J by 0 bases; unmatched bases: 1. Germline V gene lookup returns CDR1 GEAIGNYY and CDR2 EKD. The CDR3 totals 16 residues. CDR3 DNA: TGTGCCTGTGACACCCTGGGGGATACGTACACCGATAAACTCATCTTT. The encoded protein is CACDTLGDTYTDKLIF.

The table lists this clone with a few counts. A read error may be the cause here, since a much bigger clone is one base away. The same CDR3 can be traced to other DNA sequences in this sample. The V gene is TRDV2, the J gene TRDJ1, with 9 bases aligning to TRDD2. The V gene's germline CDR1 is GEAIGNYY and CDR2 EKD. The CDR3 has 20 amino acids. V shed 4 bases, J shed 0 bases, and the junction held 20 bases outside the gene matches. The CDR3 bases are TGTGCCTGTGAGGGCCTTCCTACCGTGCTGGGGGCCACGAACACCGATAAACTCATCTTT. This translates into CACEGLPTVLGATNTDKLIF.

This clone was detected only a few times. This DNA's translation and the protein TCRdb lists, from a much larger clone, do not match at residue 6, likely due to a read error; the protein shown is translated from the DNA. The J gene is TRDJ1, the V gene TRDV2; 10 bases agree with TRDD3. Germline CDR1 reads GEAIGNYY; CDR2 reads EKD. This CDR3 has 18 amino acids. V dropped 3 bases and J dropped 1; count of bases not matched to a gene: 13. The CDR3: CACDLRGDTKGGTDKLIF. The CDR3 nucleotides are TGTGCCTGTGACCTACGGGGGGATACGAAGGGGGGCACCGATAAACTCATCTTT.

A few counts support this clone. This may come from a read error, since a much larger clone is one base off. V usage is TRDV3 and J usage is TRDJ1, with D tentatively TRDD2 or TRDD3 (5 bases each). Germline matching of the DNA provided the J gene here, since TCRdb leaves it blank. From germline, CDR1 is TVYSNPD and CDR2 GDNSRS (reference sequence). The CDR3 is 20 residues long. Trimming removed 2 bases from V and 2 bases from J, with 33 bases in between. This CDR3 is CAFAVLEWGDHEGETDKLIF. Here the CDR3 DNA reads TGTGCCTTTGCGGTCCTAGAGTGGGGCGACCATGAGGGCGAGACCGATAAACTCATCTTT.

This clone was counted between two and nine times. This DNA's translation and the protein TCRdb lists, from a much larger clone, do not match at residue 7, likely due to a read error; the protein shown is translated from the DNA. This chain joins TRDV2 and TRDJ1; unclear D gene. V was shortened by 4 bases and J by 1 base, with 15 bases between the two germline ends. Germline V CDR1 and CDR2: GEAIGNYY, EKD. CDR3 length: 15 residues. CDR3 loop: CACEALEVPTDKLIF. CDR3 DNA: TGTGCCTGTGAGGCCCTGGAGGTGCCCACCGATAAACTCATCTTT.

This clone is classed as large. This CDR3 is also generated by other DNA sequences in the sample. The chain combines TRDV2 with TRDJ2; 11 bases are shared with TRDD3. V shed 3 bases, J shed 0 bases, and the junction held 2 bases outside the gene matches. Germline CDR1 and CDR2: GEAIGNYY and EKD. The CDR3 runs 16 residues. CDR3 sequence reads: CACDPLGDTLTAQLFF. The DNA of the CDR3 is TGTGCCTGTGACCCACTGGGGGATACTTTGACAGCACAACTCTTCTTT.

As to this clone: This probably arose from a read error, given a far larger clone one base away. Other nucleotide sequences from this sample produce the same CDR3. The genes are TRDV1 and TRDJ1; perhaps TRDD2 as D (5 bases). CDR3 length: 13 amino acids. Germline V CDR1 and CDR2: TSWWSYY, QGS. This CDR3 is CALGENPYGKLIF. The CDR3 DNA reads as TGTGCTCTTGGGGAAAATCCCTACGGGAAACTCATCTTC.

A word on this clone: Given a much more abundant clone one base away, this may be a read error. The chain couples TRDV2 to TRDJ2; 9 nucleotides line up with TRDD3. TCRdb lists no J gene, so it was determined here by aligning the DNA to germline. This CDR3 comprises 17 residues. CDR1 is GEAIGNYY, CDR2 EKD, per germline. V lost 3 bases to trimming and J lost 4 bases; unmatched junction nucleotides: 11. CDR3 sequence (DNA): TGTGCCTGTGACGCCATACTGGGGGACTCCACGACAGCACAACTCTTCTTT. Translation gives CACDAILGDSTTAQLFF.

This clone was counted a few times. The protein held in TCRdb is that of a much larger clone and does not match this DNA's translation at residue 13, likely because of a read error; the protein shown is translated from the DNA. CDR3 DNA sequence: TGTGCCTGCGAAGTACTGGGGGCATCCAGTACGTACAACGATAAACTCATCTTT. Protein product: CACEVLGASSTYNDKLIF. This chain links TRDV2 with TRDJ1; 8 bases agree with TRDD3. Trimming at V came to 7 bases and at J to 4 bases, leaving 22 bases not matched to a gene. The germline V gene has CDR1 GEAIGNYY and CDR2 EKD. This CDR3 has 18 residues.

This clone rates as medium-sized. The same CDR3 can be traced to other DNA sequences in this sample. The chain carries TRDV2 and TRDJ1; 10 bases are a match to TRDD3. This CDR3 contains 18 residues. J lost 0 bases, V lost 4 bases, and 13 bases had no gene match. Germline CDR1 is GEAIGNYY and CDR2 is EKD. The CDR3 here is CACDEVGGGYSYTDKLIF. DNA of the CDR3: TGTGCCTGTGATGAGGTAGGTGGGGGATACTCGTACACCGATAAACTCATCTTT.

This clone rates as medium-sized (0.01 to 0.1%). The chain couples TRDV2 to TRDJ1, with 10 bases that match TRDD3. V trimming: 3 bases; J trimming: 2 bases; junction bases outside the gene matches: 8. The CDR3 extends over 16 amino acids. Germline-derived CDR1 and CDR2 are GEAIGNYY and EKD. CDR3 sequence reads: CACDALGDSVTDKLIF. CDR3 coding DNA: TGTGCCTGTGACGCTCTGGGGGATAGTGTGACCGATAAACTCATCTTT.

This clone qualifies as large. The sample has other DNA sequences that encode this CDR3 too. The genes are TRDV2 and TRDJ3, with a possible D match to TRDD3 (5 bases). Per germline, CDR1 GEAIGNYY and CDR2 EKD. The CDR3 contains 18 residues. The V gene lost 0 bases and the J gene lost 1 base, with 12 bases spanning the gap. The chain's CDR3 is CACDTAGGVSWDTRQMFF. The DNA for the CDR3 is TGTGCCTGTGACACCGCTGGTGGGGTTTCCTGGGACACCCGACAGATGTTTTTC.

In its sample, this clone was seen a few times. A read error likely explains why the TCRdb protein, taken from a much larger clone, differs from this DNA's translation at residue 3; the protein shown is translated from the DNA. V is TRDV2 and J is TRDJ2, with 9 bases fitting TRDD3. Germline V CDR1 and CDR2: GEAIGNYY, EKD. The CDR3 totals 18 residues. CDR3 region: CARDPVVGDRALTAQLFF. As DNA, the CDR3 is TGTGCCCGTGACCCGGTGGTGGGGGATAGGGCTTTGACAGCACAACTCTTCTTT.

Note on this clone: The junction departs from the called germline gene at one end, perhaps through a read error. The chain employs TRDV1 and TRDJ1, with 8 bases matching TRDD3. TCRdb carries no J gene annotation; the J gene was assigned here by matching the DNA with germline. This CDR3 region has 22 residues. From germline, CDR1 is TSWWSYY and CDR2 QGS. The CDR3 reads CAIGERASPDWGSPRGTDKLIF. The CDR3 region has the DNA TGTGCTATTGGGGAACGGGCCTCCCCAGACTGGGGGTCCCCGCGGGGTACCGATAAACTCATCTTT.